Each of the 9 T cell receptor beta chains below was sequenced from the same sample in a study of OX40 agonist ivuxolimab in advanced cancers. Sequencing was performed with immunoSEQ multiplex PCR; in TCRdb, only in-frame clones are kept and a portion is missing. The table includes around 110,000 clones, more than 85% detected once. Sequenced here: CD4+ or CD8+ T cells sorted from blood, sampled in a trial of the OX40 agonist ivuxolimab. All receptors come from an adult with an advanced solid tumor such as melanoma, head and neck, liver or kidney cancer.

This clone was seen only a few times. This chain joins TRBV27 and TRBJ1-2; unclear D gene. Looked up from germline, CDR1 is MNHEY and CDR2 is SMNVEV (reference sequence). The CDR3 totals 13 residues. Trimming removed 6 bases at V and 2 bases at J, with 10 bases between. This CDR3 reads CASSPQENYGYTF. The CDR3 DNA is TGTGCCAGCAGCCCTCAGGAAAACTATGGCTACACCTTC.

The rearrangement uses TRBV28 and TRBJ1-4; D remains ambiguous. There are 13 residues in the CDR3. Germline V CDR1 and CDR2: MDHEN, SYDVKM. V lost 5 bases, J lost 8 bases, and 12 bases lay in between. The CDR3 is CASSPRVREKLFF. Here the CDR3 DNA reads TGTGCCAGCAGTCCCCGTGTGCGGGAAAAACTGTTTTTT.

The rearrangement uses TRBV28 and TRBJ1-1; D is ambiguous. The CDR3 has 16 amino acids. Germline V gene data show CDR1 as MDHEN and CDR2 as SYDVKM. Deletions cut 5 bases from V and 4 bases from J, with 20 bases between. In nucleotides, the CDR3 is TGTGCCAGCAGTGGTGGCGGGTGGGGAGAAGTCACTGAAGCTTTCTTT. Amino acid sequence: CASSGGGWGEVTEAFF. The entire variable domain, with the rest obtained from reference TRBV28 and TRBJ1-1, is as follows: DVKVTQSSRYLVKRTGEKVFLECVQDMDHENMFWYRQDPGLGLRLIYFSYDVKMKEKGDIPEGYSVSREKKERFSLILESASTNQTSMYLCASSGGGWGEVTEAFFGQGTRLTVV.

The chain couples TRBV19 to TRBJ1-5; TRBD1 matches 8 bases. Germline V gene sequence: CDR1 LNHDA, CDR2 SQIVND (reference sequence). This CDR3 region has 15 residues. Losses at the gene ends were 5 bases for V and 6 bases for J; bases not matched to a gene: 9. This CDR3 is CASSPGQGRFQPQHF. CDR3 in DNA: TGTGCCAGTAGTCCAGGACAGGGTCGGTTTCAGCCCCAGCATTTT. The whole variable domain, filled in from reference TRBV19 and TRBJ1-5, reads DGGITQSPKYLFRKEGQNVTLSCEQNLNHDAMYWYRQDPGQGLRLIYYSQIVNDFQKGDIAEGYSVSREKKESFPLTVTSAQKNPTAFYLCASSPGQGRFQPQHFGDGTRLSIL.

To note about this clone: The sample has other DNA sequences that encode this CDR3 too. The V call is TRBV7-3, the J call TRBJ1-2, with 9 bases that match TRBD1. The CDR3 contains 13 residues. V trimming: 4 bases; J trimming: 7 bases; junction bases outside the gene matches: 4. Germline-derived CDR1 and CDR2 are SGHTA and FQGTGA. The CDR3 DNA sequence: TGTGCCAGCAGCTCGGGACAGGGCGGTGGCTACACCTTC. Its translation: CASSSGQGGGYTF.

The rearrangement joins TRBV5-4 to TRBJ2-3; 12 bases agree with TRBD2. V lost 3 bases, J lost 0 bases, and 5 bases stayed unmatched. CDR3 size: 17 residues. Germline assignment: CDR1 SGHNT and CDR2 YYREEE (reference sequence). This CDR3 is CASSSGLAGLSTDTQYF. The DNA for the CDR3 is TGTGCCAGCAGCTCAGGACTAGCGGGGCTAAGCACAGATACGCAGTATTTT.

V gene TRBV27 combines with J gene TRBJ2-5, with 8 bases lining up with TRBD2. After removal of 1 base from V and 5 bases from J, the junction contained 15 bases not matched to a gene. Germline assignment: CDR1 MNHEY and CDR2 SMNVEV (reference sequence). The CDR3 spans 18 residues. CDR3 residues: CASSLFKGVAGFVETQYF. DNA of the CDR3: TGTGCCAGCAGTTTATTCAAAGGGGTAGCGGGGTTCGTGGAGACCCAGTACTTC.

The chain is built from TRBV28 and TRBJ1-3, with TRBD1 matching over 11 bases. V lost 5 bases to trimming and J lost 2 bases; unmatched junction nucleotides: 5. The germline V gene encodes CDR1 MDHEN and CDR2 SYDVKM. This CDR3 spans 16 amino acids. CDR3 protein: CASSPGQGAPGNTIYF. For the CDR3, the DNA is TGTGCCAGCAGTCCCGGACAGGGGGCTCCTGGAAACACCATATATTTT.

The J gene is TRBJ2-7, the V gene TRBV9, with 7 bases that match TRBD1. V was clipped by 0 bases and J by 5 bases; unmatched bases: 8. The CDR3 consists of 15 residues. In germline, CDR1 is SGDLS, CDR2 YYNGEE. CDR3 residues: CASSVADRAVHEQYF. CDR3 sequence (DNA): TGTGCCAGCAGCGTAGCCGACAGGGCAGTTCACGAGCAGTACTTC. The whole variable domain, remainder taken from reference TRBV9 and TRBJ2-7, is DSGVTQTPKHLITATGQRVTLRCSPRSGDLSVYWYQQSLDQGLQFLIQYYNGEERAKGNILERFSAQQFPDLHSELNLSSLELGDSALYFCASSVADRAVHEQYFGPGTRLTVT.